The 23 T cell receptor beta chains given below trace back to one sample, sequenced in a study of response to subunit inactivated influenza vaccine. TCRdb used MiXCR to reprocess the RT-PCR reads, holding one entry per CDR3 protein. The data contain around 600,000 distinct CDR3 sequences, approximately 10% of them seen just once; the ten biggest clones take up approximately 9.9%. The sample was also reused in another study, on T cells expressing NK-cell markers. In that study: Researchers built TCR beta cDNA using 5'RACE template switching with UMIs.

This specimen was PBMCs from blood, taken on the day of vaccination. The receptors were gathered from a man in his fifties or sixties who received an inactivated influenza vaccine.

This sequence joins TRBV12-3 or TRBV12-4 and TRBJ1-4; D possibly corresponds to TRBD1 (6 bases). The CDR3 has 15 amino acids. The ends were cut back, 6 bases at V and 7 bases at J, with 18 bases in the middle. CDR3 nucleotide sequence: TGTGCCAGCAGCCGTAGCGGGGGGCAGGTTGAAAAACTGTTTTTT. Translating it yields CASSRSGGQVEKLFF.

The chain couples TRBV29-1 to TRBJ2-3, with D possibly TRBD1 on 6 matching bases. The V end lost 4 bases, the J end lost 4 bases, and 15 bases lay between the germline ends. Germline V gene lookup returns CDR1 SQVTM and CDR2 ANQGSEA. The CDR3 is made up of 14 amino acids. CDR3 DNA sequence: TGCAGCGTTGGGGTAGGGGGTAGGTCAGATACGCAGTATTTT. It translates to CSVGVGGRSDTQYF.

This clonotype was seen more than once but under ten times. The chain carries TRBV4-2 and TRBJ2-7, with 7 nucleotides matching TRBD1. CDR3 length: 17 residues. The V and J ends lost 1 base and 6 bases, in that order; junction bases with no gene match: 15. CDR1 LGHNA and CDR2 YNFKEQ come from the germline V gene. Here the CDR3 DNA reads TGTGCCAGCAGCCAAGCAACTCCCGGGACAGTGGCTCCCGAGCAGTACTTC. This gives the protein CASSQATPGTVAPEQYF.

This clonotype has just a few counts. J is TRBJ2-1 and V is TRBV10-3; possible D gene TRBD2, 6 bases. The V end was cut by 2 bases, the J end by 6 bases, with 8 bases between. This CDR3 is 13 amino acids long. Germline values: CDR1 ENHRY, CDR2 SYGVKD. CDR3 coding DNA: TGTGCCATCAGTGAGGGAGGGTTCAATGAGCAGTTCTTC. Translated, it gives CAISEGGFNEQFF.

The table lists this clonotype with a few counts. V gene TRBV10-3 combines with J gene TRBJ1-4, with D perhaps TRBD1 (6 bases). Trimming shortened V by 5 bases and J by 5 bases, and 12 bases separated the two germline ends. This CDR3 is built from 14 residues. Germline lookup yields CDR1 ENHRY and CDR2 SYGVKD. The CDR3 DNA sequence: TGTGCCATCAGTCGCTCCGGGGGCAATGAAAAACTGTTTTTT. It codes for CAISRSGGNEKLFF.

This clonotype has only a few counts. V and J are TRBV27 and TRBJ2-7; 10 bases are shared with TRBD2. Germline V gene lookup returns CDR1 MNHEY and CDR2 SMNVEV (reference sequence). V lost 6 bases, J lost 6 bases, and 11 bases stayed unmatched. There are 15 residues in the CDR3. The CDR3 DNA is TGTGCCAGCAGCGCCGGGACTAGCGTGAGAGGCGAGCAGTACTTC. This translates into CASSAGTSVRGEQYF.

CDR3 coding DNA: TGCGCCAGCAACAAGGACGAGCGGCGCTCCTACGAGCAGTACTTC. Translated, it gives CASNKDERRSYEQYF. V and J are TRBV5-1 and TRBJ2-7, with TRBD2 as a possible D gene (5 bases). V lost 6 bases and J lost 0, with 16 bases in between. CDR3 size: 15 residues. Germline V gene sequence: CDR1 SGHRS, CDR2 YFSETQ.

The chain recombines TRBV7-2 with TRBJ2-5; D possibly matches TRBD1 or TRBD2 (6 bases each). V lost 1 base to trimming and J lost 4 bases, with 13 bases between them. Germline CDR1 is SGHTA and CDR2 is FQGNSA. This CDR3 has 15 residues. The CDR3 nucleotides are TGTGCCAGCAGCTTAGTAACGGGGGCGGGAGAGACCCAGTACTTC. Translating it yields CASSLVTGAGETQYF.

This clonotype was detected ten times or more. This chain connects TRBV25-1 to TRBJ2-7; 8 bases match TRBD1. Germline assignment: CDR1 MGHDK and CDR2 SYGVNS. V was pared by 6 bases and J by 6 bases, with 10 bases of the junction left unmatched. The CDR3 totals 14 residues. The CDR3, as DNA: TGTGCCAGCAGAACAGGGGGAGCCGCCTCCGAGCAGTACTTC. Its translation is CASRTGGAASEQYF.

This clonotype was seen repeatedly, ten times or more. For the CDR3, the DNA is TGTGCCACCAGCAAAGCATCCGGGCAGGGTCCCCTCCACTTT. It encodes CATSKASGQGPLHF. V gene TRBV15 combines with J gene TRBJ1-6; possible D gene TRBD1, 5 bases. Looked up from germline, CDR1 is LNHNV and CDR2 is YYDKDF (reference sequence). V lost 4 bases and J lost 13, with 17 bases in between. CDR3 length: 14 residues.

The chain employs TRBV5-1 and TRBJ1-5, with D possibly TRBD1 on 6 matching bases. V lost 0 bases and J lost 0, with 19 bases in between. Germline-derived CDR1 and CDR2 are SGHRS and YFSETQ. The CDR3 runs 19 residues. CDR3 in amino acids: CASSLGPKGGAFSNQPQHF. The CDR3 nucleotides read TGCGCCAGCAGCTTGGGGCCGAAGGGGGGCGCCTTTAGCAATCAGCCCCAGCATTTT. The full variable domain, in which reference TRBV5-1 and TRBJ1-5 provide the parts outside the CDR3, is KAGVTQTPRYLIKTRGQQVTLSCSPISGHRSVSWYQQTPGQGLQFLFEYFSETQRNKGNFPGRFSGRQFSNSRSEMNVSTLELGDSALYLCASSLGPKGGAFSNQPQHFGDGTRLSIL.

The V gene is TRBV5-1, the J gene TRBJ2-6; D gene uncertain. This CDR3 spans 16 amino acids. Trimming removed 1 base at V and 0 bases at J, with 8 bases between. Germline V gives CDR1 SGHRS, CDR2 YFSETQ. The CDR3: CASSLTGSSGANVLTF. CDR3 DNA sequence: TGCGCCAGCAGCTTGACCGGGTCCTCTGGGGCCAACGTCCTGACTTTC.

This clonotype was observed many times. The chain uses TRBV3-1 and TRBJ1-3; D call uncertain. V was pared by 0 bases and J by 0 bases, with 3 bases between. This CDR3 is 14 amino acids long. Germline CDR1 and CDR2: LGHDT and YNNKEL (reference sequence). CDR3 protein: CASSQDPSGNTIYF. CDR3 sequence (DNA): TGTGCCAGCAGCCAAGATCCCTCTGGAAACACCATATATTTT.

This clonotype was observed many times. This CDR3 reads CATSSLRGRNTDTQYF. CDR3 DNA: TGTGCCACCAGCAGTTTGCGGGGCCGTAACACAGATACGCAGTATTTT. This chain connects TRBV15 to TRBJ2-3; tentatively, D is TRBD2 (6 bases). Deletions cut 3 bases from V and 2 bases from J, with 15 bases between. Per germline, CDR1 LNHNV and CDR2 YYDKDF (reference sequence). The CDR3 is 16 amino acids. The whole variable domain, filled in from reference TRBV15 and TRBJ2-3, reads DAMVIQNPRYQVTQFGKPVTLSCSQTLNHNVMYWYQQKSSQAPKLLFHYYDKDFNNEADTPDNFQSRRPNTSFCFLDIRSPGLGDTAMYLCATSSLRGRNTDTQYFGPGTRLTVL.

In nucleotides, the CDR3 is TGTGCCAGCAGTCGCCGGGAGAACTACGAGCAGTACTTC. Its translation is CASSRRENYEQYF. The chain combines TRBV6-2 or TRBV6-3 with TRBJ2-7; a weak D match, TRBD2 (6 bases). Germline CDR1 and CDR2: MNHEY and SVGEGT. V lost 5 bases and J 3 bases, leaving 11 bases between the germline ends. This CDR3 spans 13 amino acids.

In this sample, this clonotype turned up a few times. This chain links TRBV28 with TRBJ2-1; 14 nucleotides match TRBD2. V was clipped by 2 bases and J by 9 bases; unmatched bases: 6. Germline CDR1 MDHEN, CDR2 SYDVKM. There are 16 residues in the CDR3. CDR3 DNA: TGTGCCAGCAGTTTAGGACTAGCGGGAGGAGTGATTGAGCAGTTCTTC. The encoded protein is CASSLGLAGGVIEQFF. Based on the CDR3 plus reference TRBV28 and TRBJ2-1, the full variable domain is DVKVTQSSRYLVKRTGEKVFLECVQDMDHENMFWYRQDPGLGLRLIYFSYDVKMKEKGDIPEGYSVSREKKERFSLILESASTNQTSMYLCASSLGLAGGVIEQFFGPGTRLTVL.

In its sample, this clonotype was seen many times. J is TRBJ2-2 and V is TRBV27; no clear D gene. The germline V gene encodes CDR1 MNHEY and CDR2 SMNVEV (reference sequence). The CDR3 covers 14 residues. V shed 6 bases and J shed 6 bases, with 14 bases lying between them. CDR3 protein: CASRVSSRPGELFF. CDR3 nucleotides: TGTGCCAGCAGAGTCTCCTCCCGGCCCGGGGAGCTGTTTTTT.

This clonotype has a handful of counts. This chain joins TRBV12-3 or TRBV12-4 and TRBJ1-5, with TRBD1 as a possible D gene (5 bases). The V end lost 5 bases, the J end lost 6 bases, and 14 bases lay between the germline ends. This CDR3 region has 14 residues. The CDR3 is CASSARTGVQPQHF. The DNA for the CDR3 is TGTGCCAGCAGTGCCCGGACGGGGGTTCAGCCCCAGCATTTT.

This chain connects TRBV13 to TRBJ2-1; D is tentatively TRBD1 or TRBD2 (5 bases each). Germline assignment: CDR1 PRHDT and CDR2 FYEKMQ (reference sequence). V was clipped by 1 base and J by 2 bases, with 12 bases between them. The CDR3 length is 16 residues. CDR3 DNA sequence: TGTGCCAGCAGCTTAGTCACCAGGGACCCCTACAATGAGCAGTTCTTC. This gives the protein CASSLVTRDPYNEQFF.

This clonotype was detected ten times or more. The rearrangement joins TRBV12-3 or TRBV12-4 to TRBJ1-5; D might be TRBD1 (5 bases). Trimming took off 6 bases at V and 2 bases at J, with 11 bases between the two ends. This CDR3 comprises 14 residues. CDR3 loop: CASSLREGNQPQHF. CDR3 DNA: TGTGCCAGCAGCCTCAGGGAGGGCAATCAGCCCCAGCATTTT.

V usage is TRBV29-1 and J usage is TRBJ2-1; the match to TRBD2 covers 7 bases. The CDR3 totals 18 residues. Trimming took 0 bases from V and 9 from J; bases not matched to a gene: 20. Per germline, CDR1 SQVTM and CDR2 ANQGSEA. The DNA for the CDR3 is TGCAGCGTTGAAGATCTTTGGGGGGAGGGCCAAGGTACGGTTGAGCAGTTCTTC. This gives the protein CSVEDLWGEGQGTVEQFF.

This clonotype turned up a few times. The genes are TRBV28 and TRBJ2-1, with D tentatively TRBD1 or TRBD2 (5 bases each). Trimming took off 2 bases at V and 5 bases at J, with 10 bases between the two ends. The CDR3 has 14 amino acids. In germline, CDR1 is MDHEN, CDR2 SYDVKM. The CDR3: CASSLPGRNNEQFF. The CDR3 region has the DNA TGTGCCAGCAGTTTACCGGGACGCAACAATGAGCAGTTCTTC.

The table lists this clonotype with a few counts. The chain combines TRBV24-1 with TRBJ2-5; 13 bases are shared with TRBD2. Germline trimming cut 11 bases from V and 2 bases from J; bases unmatched to any gene: 7. Germline V gene data show CDR1 as KGHDR and CDR2 as SFDVKD. The CDR3 loop spans 15 amino acids. CDR3: CAIGTSGTPQETQYF. Written as DNA, the CDR3 is TGTGCCATCGGGACTAGCGGGACACCTCAAGAGACCCAGTACTTC.